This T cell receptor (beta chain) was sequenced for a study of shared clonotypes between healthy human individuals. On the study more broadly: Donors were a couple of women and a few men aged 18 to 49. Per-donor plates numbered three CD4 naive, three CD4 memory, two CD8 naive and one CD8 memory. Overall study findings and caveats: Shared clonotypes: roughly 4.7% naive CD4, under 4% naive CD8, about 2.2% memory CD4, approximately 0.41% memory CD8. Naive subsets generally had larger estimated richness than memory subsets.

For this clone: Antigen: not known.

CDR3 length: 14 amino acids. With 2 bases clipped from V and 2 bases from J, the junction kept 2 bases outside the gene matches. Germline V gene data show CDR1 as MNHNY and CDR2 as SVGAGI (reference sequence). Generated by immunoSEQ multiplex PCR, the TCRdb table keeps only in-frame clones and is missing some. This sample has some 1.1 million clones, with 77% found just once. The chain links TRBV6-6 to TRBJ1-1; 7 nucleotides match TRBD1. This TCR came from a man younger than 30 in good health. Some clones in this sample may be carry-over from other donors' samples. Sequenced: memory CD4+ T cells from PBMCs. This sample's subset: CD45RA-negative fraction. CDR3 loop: CASSYDRVNTEAFF. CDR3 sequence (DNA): TGTGCCAGCAGTTACGACAGGGTAAACACTGAAGCTTTCTTT.